A selection of T cell receptor beta chains follows, all from one sample in a study of vaccination and CD4 T cells after COVID-19. Their recognized antigens are unknown. In TCRdb, the PCR reads were re-called with MiXCR into one record per CDR3 protein. The table has about 22,000 distinct CDR3 sequences, about 35% seen once. The sequencing used CD4+ T cells from blood, cultured in vitro, collected about 7 months after SARS-CoV-2 vaccination. The receptors shown here come from a human donor who had recovered from COVID-19. CDR3s include the opening cysteine and the closing phenylalanine or tryptophan. The D gene is left open where the match is weak. A row's size may be missing; if present it is once, few, many or a size class.

.,TRBJ2-3,TRBV7-9,.,TGTGCCAGCAGCCCTAGTACGGATACGCAGTATTTT,CASSPSTDTQYF
.,TRBJ1-2,TRBV20-1,.,TGCAGTGCTCCCGACCGCCGGGAAAACCATGGCTACACCTTC,CSAPDRRENHGYTF
.,TRBJ2-1,TRBV6-1,.,TGTGCCAGCAGGAACCCGGGACGTAACTACAATGAGCAGTTCTTC,CASRNPGRNYNEQFF
TRBD2,TRBJ2-5,TRBV20-1,.,TGCAGTGCTAGAGGGTTAGGACTAGCGGGAGGGGGCGAGACCCAGTACTTC,CSARGLGLAGGGETQYF
.,TRBJ2-7,TRBV21-1,.,TGTGCCAGCAGCAAAGACCCAAGACAGGGCATGGGGTACGAGCAGTACTTC,CASSKDPRQGMGYEQYF
TRBD2,TRBJ2-3,TRBV29-1,.,TGCAGCGTTGAGGGTCGAGCGGGAGGGATAGATACGCAGTATTTT,CSVEGRAGGIDTQYF
.,TRBJ1-1,TRBV7-9,.,TGTGCCAGCAGCTACACAAGTAACACTGAAGCTTTCTTT,CASSYTSNTEAFF
.,TRBJ2-7,TRBV20-1,.,TGCAGTGCAAAACTTCGGGGGGCGCGAAACGAGCAGTACTTC,CSAKLRGARNEQYF
TRBD2,TRBJ2-7,TRBV20-1,.,TGCAGTGCTAGACGTTTTGCAACCTCTGAAGTGCCAGCGGGAGGGTTGTTCGCCTACGAGCAGTACTTC,CSARRFATSEVPAGGLFAYEQYF
.,TRBJ2-3,TRBV28,.,TGTGCCAGCACCATATCGACCGGGGGAGTTGGCACAGATACGCAGTATTTT,CASTISTGGVGTDTQYF
TRBD2,TRBJ2-7,TRBV6-2/TRBV6-3,.,TGTGCCAGCAGCTCGACTAGCGTCTCCTACGAGCAGTACTTC,CASSSTSVSYEQYF
.,TRBJ2-3,TRBV28,few,TGTGCCAGCAGGGGCTATAAAGATACGCAGTATTTT,CASRGYKDTQYF
TRBD2,TRBJ2-7,TRBV20-1,few,TGCAGTGCCACGGGACTAGCGGGAGGTGGCGAGCAGTACTTC,CSATGLAGGGEQYF
.,TRBJ2-7,TRBV27,few,TGTGCCAGCAGTTCGGACACAGCCTACGAGCAGTACTTC,CASSSDTAYEQYF
.,TRBJ2-1,TRBV28,few,TGTGCCAGCAGTTTGTACACCTCCTACAATGAGCAGTTCTTC,CASSLYTSYNEQFF
.,TRBJ2-7,TRBV4-2,few,TGTGCCAGCAGCCCACTACTAGGAGGGCTCTACGAGCAGTACTTC,CASSPLLGGLYEQYF
.,TRBJ2-7,TRBV10-3,few,TGTGCCATCAGCACGTCCCTGGCAGGGGAGAGTGAGCAGTACTTC,CAISTSLAGESEQYF
.,TRBJ2-5,TRBV18,.,TGTGCCAGCTCACCGGGACTGAAAGAGACCCAGTACTTC,CASSPGLKETQYF
.,TRBJ2-7,TRBV7-9,.,TGTGCCAGCAGCTTAGCGCCAGGCGACGAGCAGTACTTC,CASSLAPGDEQYF
TRBD1,TRBJ1-2,TRBV6-5,.,TGTGCCAGCAGTTCCCCCGGGACAGGGTTAGGTGGCTACACCTTC,CASSSPGTGLGGYTF
TRBD1,TRBJ1-6,TRBV6-1,.,TGTGCCAGCAGTGAAGTAGGACAGGGATATTCACCCCTCCACTTT,CASSEVGQGYSPLHF
.,TRBJ2-7,TRBV6-1,medium-sized,TGTGCCAGCAGACGACAAACCGACTACGAGCAGTACTTC,CASRRQTDYEQYF